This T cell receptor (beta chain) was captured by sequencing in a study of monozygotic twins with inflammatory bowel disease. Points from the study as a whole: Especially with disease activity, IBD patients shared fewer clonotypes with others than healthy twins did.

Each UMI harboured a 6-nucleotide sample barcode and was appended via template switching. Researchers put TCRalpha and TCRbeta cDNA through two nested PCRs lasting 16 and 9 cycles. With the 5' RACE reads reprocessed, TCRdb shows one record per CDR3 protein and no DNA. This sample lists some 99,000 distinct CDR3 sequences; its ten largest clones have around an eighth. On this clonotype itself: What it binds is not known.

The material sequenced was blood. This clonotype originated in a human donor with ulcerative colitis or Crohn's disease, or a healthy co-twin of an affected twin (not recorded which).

CDR3 residues: CASPLVGGNNEQFF. V is TRBV12-2 and J is TRBJ2-1; checking the TCRdb D call of TRBD1 is not possible without DNA. TRBV12-2 is given as a pseudogene. The CDR3 totals 14 residues.